Included here is one TCR beta chain sequence, with context. These data originate in a study of blood T cell repertoires in COVID-19. Study-level information: Acute and convalescent COVID-19 specimens originated in the United States, Italy and Spain. PBMCs, B-cell-depleted T cells, or T cells were the source of the cDNA or gDNA that made up the material.

CDR1 ENHRY and CDR2 SYGVKD come from the germline V gene. This CDR3 is built from 18 residues. V lost 0 bases to trimming and J lost 2 bases, with 19 bases between them. Authors' methods: Amplified reference gene primers provided the basis for estimating nucleated cell counts. The data were produced by immunoSEQ multiplex PCR, yet TCRdb's version contains in-frame clones alone and is incomplete. Clonal size and the V and J genes are those of that table, whereas D and trimming came from the DNA. The table includes around 79,000 clones, around 90% detected once. Sample: peripheral blood. The TCR comes from a human donor in a cohort sampled during active COVID-19. V usage is TRBV10-3 and J usage is TRBJ2-5; D perhaps matches TRBD2 (7 bases). The CDR3 is CAISESRGAKGNQETQYF. In DNA form, the CDR3 reads TGTGCCATCAGTGAGTCACGGGGGGCCAAAGGAAATCAAGAGACCCAGTACTTC.